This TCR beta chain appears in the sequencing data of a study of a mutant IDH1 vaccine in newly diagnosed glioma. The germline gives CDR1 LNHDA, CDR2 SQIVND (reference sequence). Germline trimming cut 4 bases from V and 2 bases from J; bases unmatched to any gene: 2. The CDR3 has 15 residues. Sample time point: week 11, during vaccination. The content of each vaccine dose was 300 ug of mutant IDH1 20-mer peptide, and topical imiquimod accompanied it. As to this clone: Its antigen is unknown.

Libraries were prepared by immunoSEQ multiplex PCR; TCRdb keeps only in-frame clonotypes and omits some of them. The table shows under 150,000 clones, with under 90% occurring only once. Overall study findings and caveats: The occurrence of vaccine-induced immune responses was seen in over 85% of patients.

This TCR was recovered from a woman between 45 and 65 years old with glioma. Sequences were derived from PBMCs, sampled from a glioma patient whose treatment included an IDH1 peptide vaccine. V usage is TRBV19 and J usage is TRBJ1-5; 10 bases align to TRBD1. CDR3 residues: CASSRQGARNQPQHF. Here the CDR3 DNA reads TGTGCCAGTAGTAGACAGGGGGCGCGCAATCAGCCCCAGCATTTT.